In this sample, the clone carrying this T cell receptor (beta chain) turned up once. Original methodology: Nucleated cell number was recorded as an estimate derived from reference gene primer amplification. TCRdb's table, derived via immunoSEQ multiplex PCR, lists solely in-frame clones and lacks some. Clone size and the V and J calls come from that table; the DNA yielded D and trimming. The sample holds under 200,000 clones, roughly 90% seen once. The data were taken from a study of blood T cell repertoires in COVID-19. This CDR3 has 15 amino acids. V is TRBV12-2 and J is TRBJ2-2; the table's D call, TRBD2, was not checked against the DNA. TRBV12-2 is marked as a pseudogene. Sequencing was done on a sample of peripheral blood. The receptor was derived from a young man with active or convalescent COVID-19. The CDR3 here is CASRLVSGEAGELFF. CDR3 DNA sequence: TGTGCAAGTCGCTTAGTTAGCGGGGAAGCCGGGGAGCTGTTTTTT.